This TCR beta chain was sequenced in a study of CD8+CD57+ T cells in acquired aplastic anemia. In its sample, this clonotype was seen a few times. Only patients with CD8+CD57+ cell expansion on flow cytometry were chosen for sequencing. Germline CDR1 is SQVTM and CDR2 is ANQGSEA. The CDR3 consists of 11 residues. The V and J ends lost 5 bases and 6 bases respectively, with 8 bases between them. TCR beta VDJ and CDR3 profiles were obtained from a genomic DNA template. TCRdb used MiXCR to reprocess the reads, holding one entry per CDR3 protein. This sample has about 180,000 distinct CDR3 sequences, with 45% to 60% found just once.

The chain links TRBV29-1 to TRBJ2-1, with D perhaps matching TRBD2 (6 bases). Sample: sorted CD4+, CD8+, or CD8+CD57+ T cells (not recorded which) from PBMCs. The receptor was isolated from a human donor with aplastic anemia. The CDR3 sequence is CSVTGGNEQFF. CDR3 in DNA: TGCAGCGTTACCGGGGGCAATGAGCAGTTCTTC.